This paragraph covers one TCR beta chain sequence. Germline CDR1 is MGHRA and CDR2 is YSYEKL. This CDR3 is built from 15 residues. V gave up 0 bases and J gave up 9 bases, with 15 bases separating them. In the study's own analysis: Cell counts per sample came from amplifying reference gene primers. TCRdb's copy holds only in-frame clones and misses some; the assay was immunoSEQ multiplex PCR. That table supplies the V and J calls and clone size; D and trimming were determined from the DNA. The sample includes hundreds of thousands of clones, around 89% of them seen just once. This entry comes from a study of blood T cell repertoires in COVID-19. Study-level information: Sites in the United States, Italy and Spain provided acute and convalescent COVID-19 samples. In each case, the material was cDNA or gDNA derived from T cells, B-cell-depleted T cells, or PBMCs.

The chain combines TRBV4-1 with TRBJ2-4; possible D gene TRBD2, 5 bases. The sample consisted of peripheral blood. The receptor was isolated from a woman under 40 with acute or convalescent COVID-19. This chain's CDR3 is CASSQESGRSSIQYF. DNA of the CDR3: TGCGCCAGCAGCCAAGAGAGCGGTCGGAGTAGCATTCAGTACTTC.